Included here is one TCR beta chain sequence, with context. This clone occurred a few times. This receptor's antigen is unknown. The sample holds no much larger clone one base away, and base qualities are not on file. The data were obtained in a study of CD8+ T cells in alopecia areata (dated 2018 in TCRdb). Study-wide context: To study T cell clonal expansion in alopecia areata, the researchers applied high-throughput TCRbeta sequencing to both the C3H/HeJ mouse model and human patients. On the human side, TCRbeta sequencing was run on scalp tissue and on sorted CD4+ and CD8+ peripheral blood T cells from healthy controls and from alopecia areata patients with either patchy or totalis/universalis disease. Scalp clonality was compared across normal scalp (n=4), patchy alopecia areata scalp (n=8), and alopecia totalis/universalis scalp (n=8). RNA was extracted with the PAXgene miRNA kit for fixed scalp, the miRNeasy kit for PBMCs, and the RNeasy kit for mouse skin. immunoSEQ multiplex PCR using 35 Vbeta forward primers and 13 Jbeta reverse primers was used to amplify TCRbeta CDR3 regions.

CDR1 SNHLY and CDR2 FYNNEI are derived from the germline V gene. V lost 6 bases and J lost 2 bases; the stretch between them is 11 bases long. From cysteine to phenylalanine, the CDR3 is 13 amino acids long. The retained sequence is limited to the CDR3, 39 bases, with the frame set at the first base. The research as a whole found: Shared TCR sequences between patients were less evident than in mice, which may be partly attributable to HLA diversity in the patient population. Compared with normal scalp, lesional scalp had higher clonality and more expanded CD8+ clones, particularly in alopecia totalis/universalis, a pattern that suggests antigenic drive. Unlike mouse skin, where gammadelta T cells dominate, normal human skin contains resident alphabeta T cells that get sequenced too, which complicates analysis of the scalp TCR repertoire.

After PBMCs were isolated by density centrifugation and stained for CD3, CD4 and CD8, a FACSAria was used to sort CD4+ and CD8+ T cells. Unaffected controls provided scalp biopsies and blood samples. Libraries were built with the immunoSEQ multiplex PCR assay. To provide template for TCR sequencing, every sample had RNA extracted and reverse transcribed into cDNA. First-strand cDNA was synthesized with SuperScript III using a 2:1 mix of oligo-dT and random hexamers. A synthetic immune receptor repertoire was used to assess amplification bias, and residual bias was removed computationally. As for how the authors treated the data: Raw reads were preprocessed to remove errors, and CDR3 was defined according to IMGT conventions as the region from the conserved cysteine to phenylalanine. Clonality was computed as 1 minus the Shannon entropy, with the entropy normalized by log2 of the number of productive unique TCRs. CD4 or CD8 identity of scalp clones was inferred by cross-referencing scalp TCRbeta sequences with sorted blood CD4 and CD8 repertoires. As stored in TCRdb, this immuneACCESS dataset retains in-frame rearrangements with V and J assigned. A fraction of the clones does not appear; measured against another copy, unresolved V genes explain less than half of the discrepancy, and the remainder lacks a known reason. D and trimming were read from the DNA, whereas the V and J calls and clone size are those reported in that table. The sample records around 210,000 clones, approximately 53% of which are singletons. The ten biggest clones cover under 5% of the sample.

Sequencing was done on a sample of CD8+ T cells sorted from blood. This receptor was identified in a human donor in good health. This chain joins TRBV2 to TRBJ2-7; TRBD1 is perhaps the D gene, given 5 matching bases. The nucleotide sequence is TGTGCCAGCAGGCTGACAGTGACCTACGAGCAGTACTTC. This encodes CASRLTVTYEQYF.